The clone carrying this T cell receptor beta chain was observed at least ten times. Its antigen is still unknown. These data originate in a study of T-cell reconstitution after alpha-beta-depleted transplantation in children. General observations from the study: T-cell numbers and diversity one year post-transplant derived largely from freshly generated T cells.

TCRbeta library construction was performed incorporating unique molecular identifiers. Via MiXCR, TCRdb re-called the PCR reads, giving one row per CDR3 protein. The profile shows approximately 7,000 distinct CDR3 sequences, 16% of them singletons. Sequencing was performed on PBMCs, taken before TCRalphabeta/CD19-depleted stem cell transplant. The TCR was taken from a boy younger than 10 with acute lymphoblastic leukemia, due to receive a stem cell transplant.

Here the CDR3 reads CASSRDYLSEQYF. The CDR3 nucleotides are TGTGCCAGCAGTAGGGACTACCTTAGCGAGCAGTACTTC. The V and J genes are TRBV2 and TRBJ2-7; TRBD2 agrees at 7 bases. The germline V gene encodes CDR1 SNHLY and CDR2 FYNNEI. The CDR3 is 13 amino acids. The V segment lost 5 bases and the J segment 6 bases; nucleotides outside the gene matches: 7.